These T cell receptor beta chains were read from a single sample in a study of T cell responses to AZD1222 COVID-19 vaccine. Using immunoSEQ multiplex PCR, the repertoire was profiled, and TCRdb retains in-frame clones only, with some absent. The data show about 120,000 clones, with 88% seen just once and over 8.5% held by the top ten. Sample: peripheral blood, taken on day 0 of AZD1222 vaccination. The receptors derive from an adult in good health. The conserved cysteine and the conserved F or W are not part of the CDR3 here. The D gene is left open where the match is weak. A row's size may be missing; if present it is once, few, many or a size class.

clone_size v_call d_call cdr3_aa
. TRBV19 . ASSVSQGIGGNQPQH
. TRBV20-1 . SASRGGGYT
. TRBV12-2 . ASRFMGTRASGNTIY
. TRBV5-1 . ASSLFSGSVYEQY
. TRBV24-1 . ATSDASRGPMPGDTQY
few TRBV18 . ASSPRSGSHTGELF
. TRBV19 . ASSIGVPPTNEKLF
. TRBV3-1/TRBV3-2 . ASSEVENIQY
. TRBV29-1 TRBD1 SVRTGGIVELF
. TRBV3-1/TRBV3-2 . ASSQVRGGYT
once TRBV11-2 . ASSLGEASSYEQY
once TRBV5-1 TRBD1 ASSMGQPYEQY
. TRBV6-5 . ASSYGQGGQPQH
. TRBV19 TRBD1 ASSLITGGAGGYT
. TRBV5-4 . ASSLVVRGGDGYT
. TRBV11-3 . ASSLISGGQIYGYT
. TRBV7-3 . ASSPDEGGGYGGYT
. TRBV27 . ASSLRAQGSLTNYGYT
. TRBV6-2/TRBV6-3 . ASSYLENTNTEAF
. TRBV25-1 . ASSEWGIGNYGYT
. TRBV5-1 TRBD1 ASSFEPPGQGTGELF
. TRBV11-1 . ASSLALSSYEQY
. TRBV13 TRBD2 ASSFLWTSDGTDTQY
. TRBV9 TRBD1 ASSVEGQSYEQY
. TRBV19 . ASSLQAPNEKLF
. TRBV5-5 . ASSSWGAGNTIY
. TRBV29-1 TRBD2 SVEEGGDEQF
. TRBV19 TRBD1 ASSTRQGSGELF